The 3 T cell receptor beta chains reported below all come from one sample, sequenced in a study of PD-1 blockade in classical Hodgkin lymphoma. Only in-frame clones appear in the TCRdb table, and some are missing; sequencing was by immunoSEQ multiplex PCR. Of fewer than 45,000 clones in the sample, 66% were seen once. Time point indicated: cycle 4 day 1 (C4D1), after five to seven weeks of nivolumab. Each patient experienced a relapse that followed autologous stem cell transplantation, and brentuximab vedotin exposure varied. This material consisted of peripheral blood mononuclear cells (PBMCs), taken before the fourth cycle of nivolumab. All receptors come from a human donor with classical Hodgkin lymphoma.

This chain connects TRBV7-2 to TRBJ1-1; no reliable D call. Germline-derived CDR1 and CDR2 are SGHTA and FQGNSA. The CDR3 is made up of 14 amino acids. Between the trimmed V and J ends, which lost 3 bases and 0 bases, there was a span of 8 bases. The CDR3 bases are TGTGCCAGCAGCTTTCTAGGGTTGAACACTGAAGCTTTCTTT. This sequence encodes CASSFLGLNTEAFF.

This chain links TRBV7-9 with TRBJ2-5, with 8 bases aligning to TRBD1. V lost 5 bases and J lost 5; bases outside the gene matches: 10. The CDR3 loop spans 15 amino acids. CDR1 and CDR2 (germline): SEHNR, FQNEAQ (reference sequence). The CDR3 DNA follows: TGTGCCAGCAGCCGCCGCAGGGGGCAGGGGGAGACCCAGTACTTC. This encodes CASSRRRGQGETQYF.

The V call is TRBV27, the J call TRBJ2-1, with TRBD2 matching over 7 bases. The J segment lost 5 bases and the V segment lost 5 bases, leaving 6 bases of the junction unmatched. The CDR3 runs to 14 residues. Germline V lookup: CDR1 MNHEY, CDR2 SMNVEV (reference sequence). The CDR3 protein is CASSRTSSNNEQFF. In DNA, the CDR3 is TGTGCCAGCAGTAGGACTAGTTCCAACAATGAGCAGTTCTTC.